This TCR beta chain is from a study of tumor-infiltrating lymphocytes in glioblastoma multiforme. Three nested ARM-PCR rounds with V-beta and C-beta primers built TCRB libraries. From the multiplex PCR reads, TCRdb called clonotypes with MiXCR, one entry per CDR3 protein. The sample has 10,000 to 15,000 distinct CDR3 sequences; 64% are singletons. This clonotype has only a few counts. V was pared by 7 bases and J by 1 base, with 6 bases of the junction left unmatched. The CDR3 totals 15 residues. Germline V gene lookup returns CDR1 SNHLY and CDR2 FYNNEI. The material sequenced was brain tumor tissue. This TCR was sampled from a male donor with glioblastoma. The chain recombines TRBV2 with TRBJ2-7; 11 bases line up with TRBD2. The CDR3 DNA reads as TGTGCCAGCAATGGACTAGCGGGCGCATCCTACGAGCAGTACTTC. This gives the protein CASNGLAGASYEQYF.